This T cell receptor (beta chain) originates from a study of a mutant IDH1 vaccine in newly diagnosed glioma. Study context: The study gave patients eight vaccinations in weeks 1, 3, 5, 7, 11, 15, 19, 23. Beforehand, treatment had been radiotherapy, temozolomide, or both; the majority received both.

On this clone: What it binds is unknown.

Generated by immunoSEQ multiplex PCR, the TCRdb table keeps only in-frame clones and is missing some. Among tens of thousands of clones listed, around 85% were seen once. Between the trimmed V and J ends, which lost 6 bases and 0 bases, there was a span of 12 bases. This CDR3 comprises 15 residues. Germline V gene sequence: CDR1 MNHEY, CDR2 SMNVEV (reference sequence). The sample's time point: week 23, last vaccination. Topical imiquimod was applied with each vaccine dose, which held 300 ug of mutant IDH1 20-mer peptide. Donors had new IDH1-mutant astrocytomas of WHO grade 3 or 4 (ATRX-lost). The clonotype originates from a woman aged 45-59 years with glioma. The chain has TRBV27 and TRBJ1-3; the D gene is possibly TRBD1 (5 bases). Sequencing used PBMCs, obtained from a glioma patient whose treatment included an IDH1 peptide vaccine. CDR3 sequence reads: CASSPTAPSGNTIYF. CDR3 nucleotides: TGTGCCAGCAGCCCGACAGCCCCCTCTGGAAACACCATATATTTT.